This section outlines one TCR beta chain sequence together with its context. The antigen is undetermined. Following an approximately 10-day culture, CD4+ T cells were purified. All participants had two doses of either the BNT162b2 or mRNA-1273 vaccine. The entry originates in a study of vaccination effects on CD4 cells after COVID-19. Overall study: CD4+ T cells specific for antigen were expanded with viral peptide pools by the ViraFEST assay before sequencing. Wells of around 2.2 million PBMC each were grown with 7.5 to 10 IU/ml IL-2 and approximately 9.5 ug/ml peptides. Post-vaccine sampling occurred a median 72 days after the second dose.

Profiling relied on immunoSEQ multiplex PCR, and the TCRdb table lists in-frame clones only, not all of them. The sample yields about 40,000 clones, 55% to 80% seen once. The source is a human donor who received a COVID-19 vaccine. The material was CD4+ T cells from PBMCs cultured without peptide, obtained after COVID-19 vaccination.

The CDR3 loop is CASSLLGTGVSPLHF. CDR3 sequence (DNA): TGTGCCAGCAGTTTATTAGGGACAGGAGTTTCACCCCTCCACTTT. The J gene is TRBJ1-6, the V gene TRBV27; 8 positions match TRBD1. Germline V gene data show CDR1 as MNHEY and CDR2 as SMNVEV (reference sequence). The junction had 5 bases not matched to a gene; V was cut back by 1 base and J by 9 bases. This CDR3 contains 15 residues.